This T cell receptor (beta chain) was captured by sequencing in a study of beta chain features in type 1 diabetes. This clone was counted between two and nine times. Its antigen is undetermined. Since all of the isolated RNA was reverse transcribed, expressed TCRB transcripts were what got sequenced. Sequenced naive, central memory and regulatory T cell samples produced an average of around 3.5 million reads. Profiling relied on immunoSEQ multiplex PCR, and the TCRdb table lists in-frame clones only, not all of them. Here the sample spans 550,000 to 850,000 clones, 10% to 15% being singletons. Points from the study as a whole: People with Type 1 diabetes carried modestly yet significantly shorter TCRB CDR3s in all four CD4+ subsets.

The ends lost 5 bases at V and 4 bases at J; junction bases unmatched: 9. The germline CDR1 and CDR2 sequences are SGHDT and YYEEEE. There are 15 residues in the CDR3. The chain joins TRBV5-6 to TRBJ1-5, with 7 bases lining up with TRBD1. The source of this sequence is a man aged 18 to 29 with type 1 diabetes. Input material: naive CD4+ T cells from blood. CDR3 coding DNA: TGTGCCAGCAGTAACTCCGACAGGGTGAATCAGCCCCAGCATTTT. It specifies CASSNSDRVNQPQHF.